Given below is one T cell receptor (beta chain) in context. No antigen is known for it. After removal of 1 base from V and 7 bases from J, the junction contained 3 bases not matched to a gene. The CDR3 runs to 15 residues. CDR1 is SGHVS and CDR2 is FNYEAQ in the germline V gene. The data are from a study of T cell responses to AZD1222 COVID-19 vaccine. General study findings and limits: Receipt of two AZD1222 doses was followed by a rise in Spike-specific TCR breadth and depth. Unmutated variant regions are reportedly targeted by nearly half of spike-specific TCRs.

TCRdb's table, derived via immunoSEQ multiplex PCR, lists solely in-frame clones and lacks some. The table shows under 120,000 clones, with about 93% occurring only once. This TCR was sampled from an adult in good health. This chain joins TRBV7-6 and TRBJ2-2; 10 positions match TRBD1. Here the sequenced sample was peripheral blood, taken on day 0 of AZD1222 vaccination. DNA of the CDR3: TGTGCCAGCAGCTTAGTAGGGACAGGGGTCGGGGAGCTGTTTTTT. It translates to CASSLVGTGVGELFF.